The following is a T cell receptor beta chain sequence with its context. Its antigen remains undetermined. No per-base quality is available; no much larger clone lies one base away. The time point label, as the study defines it: about 28 days (+/-7) after the second vaccine dose. AZD1222 recipients whose second dose came at about 4 weeks and those whose second dose came at about 12 weeks were combined into one group, since spike-specific TCR depth and breadth did not differ between the two schedules. Vaccinee samples were obtained from the UK trials COV001 and COV002, which included a single-blind randomized controlled phase 2/3 trial of AZD1222 (ChAdOx1 nCoV-19) in healthy adults. For TCRbeta chain sequencing, PBMC samples were collected from trial participants at day 0 and at day 28 after the second dose. This entry is derived from a study of T cell responses to AZD1222 COVID-19 vaccine (dated by TCRdb to about 2021). With respect to the entire study: TCR sequencing was performed for 230 to 250 trial participants, of whom around 200 were given two doses of AZD1222 and around 26 were given two doses of MenACWY control vaccine. Trial participants were enrolled by age into subgroups of 18-55, 56-69 and 70-plus years, and roughly 160, 29 and 62 TCR-sequenced participants, respectively, were included in these subgroups.

Paper-wide results and their limitations: Reportedly, close to half of the unique spike-specific TCRs recognized epitopes lying outside the regions that are mutated in the B.1.351 and B.1.1.7 variants. Conclusions about previously exposed vaccinees are limited, since just 5 or 6 AZD1222 recipients were seropositive for SARS-CoV-2 at baseline. A significant rise in spike-specific TCR breadth and depth was observed after two AZD1222 doses relative to day 0 and relative to MenACWY recipients. Because no samples from the day 14 peak response were available, repertoires could be characterized only after the peak T cell response. Participants were mostly white British, with more females than males. The authors suggested clonal diversity may have been underestimated. In the small 56-69-year group, the increase in depth fell short of significance, most likely because of low power. The vaccine-associated CD4 TCRs covered the entire spike protein, and the dominant responses fell in regions 160-218 and 743-854.

Taken from cysteine to phenylalanine, the CDR3 has 14 residues. Of the read, only the CDR3 DNA is kept; its 42 bases are in frame from base 1. For CDR1 and CDR2, the germline V gene lists MDHEN and SYDVKM. The junction shows trimming of 3 bases on V and 4 bases on J, plus 10 bases between the germline ends. The CDR3 regions of human TCRbeta chains were analyzed by immunosequencing. The study's own analysis went as follows. TCRs in the repertoires were matched against a reference library of SARS-CoV-2-specific TCRs that had been generated with the MIRA antigen-specificity platform. Breadth meant the fraction of unique TCRs that were SARS-CoV-2-associated, whereas depth meant the fraction of total T cells that were SARS-CoV-2-associated. Using the MIRA data, each spike-specific TCR was mapped to the spike region that the TCR reacts to and placed in a CD4 or CD8 class. Log10-transformed breadth and depth values were compared by one-way ANOVA with Sidak's multiple comparisons tests. As stored in TCRdb, this immuneACCESS dataset retains in-frame rearrangements with V and J assigned. A fraction of the clones does not appear; measured against another copy, unresolved V genes explain less than half of the discrepancy, and the remainder lacks a known reason. That table supplies the V and J calls and clone size; D and trimming were determined from the DNA. Recorded for this sample are 90,000 to 100,000 clones; 88% of them occurred a single time. The top ten clonotypes cover 16% of the sample.

The chain is assembled from TRBV28 and TRBJ1-3; a tentative D call is TRBD1 (5 bases match). Here the sequenced sample was peripheral blood, taken 28 days after the second AZD1222 dose. The receptor comes from an adult who received the AZD1222 COVID-19 vaccine. The DNA is as follows: TGTGCCAGCAGTTTTCAGGGTGCGGGAAACACCATATATTTT. The translation is CASSFQGAGNTIYF.